This T cell receptor (beta chain) was documented in a study of blood T cell repertoires in COVID-19. Study information: Samples representing acute and convalescent COVID-19 were sourced from the United States, Italy and Spain. The analysed material was cDNA or gDNA that came from T cells, B-cell-depleted T cells, or PBMCs.

Original analysis: Using reference gene primer amplification, nucleated cell counts were estimated. Sequenced by immunoSEQ multiplex PCR; TCRdb stores in-frame clones only, minus some. For V, J and clone size, that table is used; D and trimming come from the DNA. Among some 150,000 clones listed, about 87% were seen once. This clone was recorded at least ten times. This clonotype was obtained from a man aged 18 to 35 with active or convalescent COVID-19. The material sequenced was peripheral blood.

The CDR3 region has the DNA TGTGCCAGCAGCTCGTTATTTAGCTCCTATAATTCACCCCTCCACTTT. Encoded protein: CASSSLFSSYNSPLHF. V usage is TRBV5-5 and J usage is TRBJ1-6; no clear D. The CDR3 runs 16 residues. Germline lookup yields CDR1 SGHKS and CDR2 YYEKEE (reference sequence). The V and J ends lost 3 bases and 0 bases respectively, with 10 bases between them.